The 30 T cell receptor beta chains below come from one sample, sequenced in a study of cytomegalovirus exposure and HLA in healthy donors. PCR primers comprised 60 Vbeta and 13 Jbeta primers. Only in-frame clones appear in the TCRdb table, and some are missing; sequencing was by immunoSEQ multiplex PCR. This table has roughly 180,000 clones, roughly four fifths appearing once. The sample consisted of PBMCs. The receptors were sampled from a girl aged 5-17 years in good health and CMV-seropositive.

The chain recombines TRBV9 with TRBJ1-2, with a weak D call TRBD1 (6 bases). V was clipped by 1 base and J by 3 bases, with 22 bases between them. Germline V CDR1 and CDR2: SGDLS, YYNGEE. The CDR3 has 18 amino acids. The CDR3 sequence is CASSVPTSGTRDHYGYTF. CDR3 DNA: TGTGCCAGCAGCGTACCTACTTCCGGGACAAGGGACCACTATGGCTACACCTTC.

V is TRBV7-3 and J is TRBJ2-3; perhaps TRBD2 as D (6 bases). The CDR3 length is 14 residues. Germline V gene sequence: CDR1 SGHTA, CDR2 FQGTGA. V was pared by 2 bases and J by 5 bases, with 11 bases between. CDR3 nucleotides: TGTGCCAGCAGCTTATACGGGGAGGTAGATACGCAGTATTTT. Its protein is CASSLYGEVDTQYF. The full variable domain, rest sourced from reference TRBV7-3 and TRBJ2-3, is GAGVSQTPSNKVTEKGKYVELRCDPISGHTALYWYRQSLGQGPEFLIYFQGTGAADDSGLPNDRFFAVRPEGSVSTLKIQRTERGDSAVYLCASSLYGEVDTQYFGPGTRLTVL.

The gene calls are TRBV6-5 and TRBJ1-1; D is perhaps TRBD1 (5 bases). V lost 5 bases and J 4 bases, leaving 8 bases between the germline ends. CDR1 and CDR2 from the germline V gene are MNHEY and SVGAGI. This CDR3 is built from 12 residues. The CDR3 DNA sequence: TGTGCCAGCAGTGGGGGGGGCACTGAAGCTTTCTTT. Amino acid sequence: CASSGGGTEAFF.

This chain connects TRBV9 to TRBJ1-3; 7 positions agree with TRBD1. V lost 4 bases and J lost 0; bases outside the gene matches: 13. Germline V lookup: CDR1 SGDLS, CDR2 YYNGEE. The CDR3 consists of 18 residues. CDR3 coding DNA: TGTGCCAGCAGCCACCCGAGGGACAGCCAAATCTCTGGAAACACCATATATTTT. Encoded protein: CASSHPRDSQISGNTIYF.

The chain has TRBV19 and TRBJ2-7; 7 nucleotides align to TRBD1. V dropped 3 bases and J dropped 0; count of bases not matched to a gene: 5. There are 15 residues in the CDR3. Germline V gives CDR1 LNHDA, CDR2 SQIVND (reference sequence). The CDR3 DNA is TGTGCCAGTAGTATGGAAGGGACAGCCTCCTACGAGCAGTACTTC. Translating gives CASSMEGTASYEQYF. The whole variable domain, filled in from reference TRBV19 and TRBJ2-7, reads DGGITQSPKYLFRKEGQNVTLSCEQNLNHDAMYWYRQDPGQGLRLIYYSQIVNDFQKGDIAEGYSVSREKKESFPLTVTSAQKNPTAFYLCASSMEGTASYEQYFGPGTRLTVT.

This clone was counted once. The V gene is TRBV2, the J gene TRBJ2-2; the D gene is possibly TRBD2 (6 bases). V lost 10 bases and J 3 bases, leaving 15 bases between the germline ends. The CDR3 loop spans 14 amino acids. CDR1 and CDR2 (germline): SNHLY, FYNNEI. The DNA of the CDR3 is TGTGCCACTCACGGGGGTAGGCACACCGGGGAGCTGTTTTTT. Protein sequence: CATHGGRHTGELFF.

Here the CDR3 reads CASSPSSTDTQYF. As DNA, the CDR3 is TGTGCCAGCAGCCCGAGTAGCACAGATACGCAGTATTTT. This chain links TRBV7-9 with TRBJ2-3; no firm D call. Germline V lookup: CDR1 SEHNR, CDR2 FQNEAQ (reference sequence). The CDR3 loop spans 13 amino acids. Trimming left V 5 bases short and J 0 bases short, with 6 bases between. The full variable domain, in which reference TRBV7-9 and TRBJ2-3 provide the parts outside the CDR3, is DTGVSQNPRHKITKRGQNVTFRCDPISEHNRLYWYRQTLGQGPEFLTYFQNEAQLEKSRLLSDRFSAERPKGSFSTLEIQRTEQGDSAMYLCASSPSSTDTQYFGPGTRLTVL.

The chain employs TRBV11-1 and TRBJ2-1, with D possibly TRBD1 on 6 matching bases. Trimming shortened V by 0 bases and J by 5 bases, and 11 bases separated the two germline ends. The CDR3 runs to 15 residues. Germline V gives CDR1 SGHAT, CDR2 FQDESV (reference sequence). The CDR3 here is CASSLAAGVNNEQFF. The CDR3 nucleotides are TGTGCCAGCAGCTTAGCGGCAGGGGTTAACAATGAGCAGTTCTTC.

This CDR3 is CASSVVGTSHIGELFF. Here the CDR3 DNA reads TGTGCCAGCAGCGTAGTGGGGACTAGCCACATCGGGGAGCTGTTTTTT. The chain links TRBV9 to TRBJ2-2, with 9 bases aligning to TRBD2. V dropped 0 bases and J dropped 7; count of bases not matched to a gene: 7. The CDR3 consists of 16 residues. In germline, CDR1 is SGDLS, CDR2 YYNGEE.

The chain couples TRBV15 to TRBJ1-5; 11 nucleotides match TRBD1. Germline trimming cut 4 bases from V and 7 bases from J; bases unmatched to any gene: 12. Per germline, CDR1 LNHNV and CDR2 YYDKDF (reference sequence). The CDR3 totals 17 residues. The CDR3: CATSNSIRTGGGQPQHF. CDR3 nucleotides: TGTGCCACCAGCAACTCTATACGGACAGGGGGCGGGCAGCCCCAGCATTTT.

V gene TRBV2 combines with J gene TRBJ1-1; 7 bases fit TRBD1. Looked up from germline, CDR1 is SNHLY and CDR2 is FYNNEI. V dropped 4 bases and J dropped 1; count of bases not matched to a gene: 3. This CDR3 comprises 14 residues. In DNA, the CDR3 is TGTGCCAGCAGTGGGGACAGCCAGAACACTGAAGCTTTCTTT. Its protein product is CASSGDSQNTEAFF. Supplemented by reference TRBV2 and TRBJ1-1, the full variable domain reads EPEVTQTPSHQVTQMGQEVILRCVPISNHLYFYWYRQILGQKVEFLVSFYNNEISEKSEIFDDQFSVERPDGSNFTLKIRSTKLEDSAMYFCASSGDSQNTEAFFGQGTRLTVV.

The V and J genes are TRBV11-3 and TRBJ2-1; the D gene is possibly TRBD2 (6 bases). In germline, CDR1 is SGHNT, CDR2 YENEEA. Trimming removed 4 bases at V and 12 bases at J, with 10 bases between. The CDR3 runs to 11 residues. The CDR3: CASSSSGRQFF. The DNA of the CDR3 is TGTGCCAGCAGCTCATCCGGGAGGCAGTTCTTC.

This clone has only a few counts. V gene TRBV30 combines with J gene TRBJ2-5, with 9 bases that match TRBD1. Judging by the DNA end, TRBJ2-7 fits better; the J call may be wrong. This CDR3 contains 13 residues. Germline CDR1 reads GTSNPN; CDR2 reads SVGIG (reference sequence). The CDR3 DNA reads TGTGCCTGGGCAGGGACAGGGACTGACGAGCAGTACTTC. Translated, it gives CAWAGTGTDEQYF.

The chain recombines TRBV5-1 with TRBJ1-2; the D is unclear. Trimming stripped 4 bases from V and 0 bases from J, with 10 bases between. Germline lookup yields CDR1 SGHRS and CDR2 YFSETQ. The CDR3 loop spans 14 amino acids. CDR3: CASSAGTPNYGYTF. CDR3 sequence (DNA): TGCGCCAGCAGCGCGGGTACTCCTAACTATGGCTACACCTTC.

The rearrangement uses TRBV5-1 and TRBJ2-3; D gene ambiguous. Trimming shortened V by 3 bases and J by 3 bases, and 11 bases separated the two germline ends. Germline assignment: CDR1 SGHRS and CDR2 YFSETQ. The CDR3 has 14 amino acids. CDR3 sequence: CASSSELGTDTQYF. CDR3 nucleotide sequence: TGCGCCAGCAGCTCGGAGTTAGGAACAGATACGCAGTATTTT.

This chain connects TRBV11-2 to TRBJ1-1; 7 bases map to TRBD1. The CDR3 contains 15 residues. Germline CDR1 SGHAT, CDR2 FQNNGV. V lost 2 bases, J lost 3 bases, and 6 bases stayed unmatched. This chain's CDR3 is CASSLFGTVYTEAFF. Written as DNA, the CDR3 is TGTGCCAGCAGCTTATTCGGGACAGTCTACACTGAAGCTTTCTTT.

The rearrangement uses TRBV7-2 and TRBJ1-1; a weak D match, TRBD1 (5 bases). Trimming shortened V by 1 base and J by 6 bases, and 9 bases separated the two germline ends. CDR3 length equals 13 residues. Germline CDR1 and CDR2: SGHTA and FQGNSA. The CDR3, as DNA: TGTGCCAGCAGCTTAGGGGGGGAGGCTGAAGCTTTCTTT. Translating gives CASSLGGEAEAFF.

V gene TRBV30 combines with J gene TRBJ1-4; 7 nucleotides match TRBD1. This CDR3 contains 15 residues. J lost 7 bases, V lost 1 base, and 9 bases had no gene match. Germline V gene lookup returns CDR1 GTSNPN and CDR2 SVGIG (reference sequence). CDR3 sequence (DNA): TGTGCCTGGAGTGCTACAGGGGCGAGGGCTGAAAAACTGTTTTTT. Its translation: CAWSATGARAEKLFF.

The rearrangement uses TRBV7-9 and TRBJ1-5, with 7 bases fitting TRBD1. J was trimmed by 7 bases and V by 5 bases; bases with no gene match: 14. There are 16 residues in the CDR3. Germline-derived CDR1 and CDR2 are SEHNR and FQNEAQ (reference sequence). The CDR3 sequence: CASSPRGSGVNQPQHF. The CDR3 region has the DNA TGTGCCAGCAGCCCCAGGGGGTCAGGGGTAAACCAGCCCCAGCATTTT.

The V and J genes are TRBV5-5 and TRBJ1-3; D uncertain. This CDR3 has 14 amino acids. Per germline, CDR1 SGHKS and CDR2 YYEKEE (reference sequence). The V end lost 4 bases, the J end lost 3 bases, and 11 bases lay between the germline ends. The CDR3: CASSPIGFGNTIYF. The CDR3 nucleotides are TGTGCCAGCAGCCCCATCGGGTTTGGAAACACCATATATTTT. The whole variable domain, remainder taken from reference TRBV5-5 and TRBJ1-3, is DAGVTQSPTHLIKTRGQQVTLRCSPISGHKSVSWYQQVLGQGPQFIFQYYEKEERGRGNFPDRFSARQFPNYSSELNVNALLLGDSALYLCASSPIGFGNTIYFGEGSWLTVV.

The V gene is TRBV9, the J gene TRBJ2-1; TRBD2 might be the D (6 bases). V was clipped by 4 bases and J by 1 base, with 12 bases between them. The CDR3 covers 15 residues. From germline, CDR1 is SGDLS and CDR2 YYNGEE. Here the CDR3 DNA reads TGTGCCAGCAGCCCTAGCCGGGGGTCCTACAATGAGCAGTTCTTC. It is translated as CASSPSRGSYNEQFF.

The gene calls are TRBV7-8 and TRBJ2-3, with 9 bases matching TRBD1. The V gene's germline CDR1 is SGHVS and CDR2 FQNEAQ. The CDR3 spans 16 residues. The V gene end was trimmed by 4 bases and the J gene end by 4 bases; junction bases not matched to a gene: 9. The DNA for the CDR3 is TGTGCCAGCAGCTATCGGACAGGGGATCTCCCAGATACGCAGTATTTT. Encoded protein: CASSYRTGDLPDTQYF.

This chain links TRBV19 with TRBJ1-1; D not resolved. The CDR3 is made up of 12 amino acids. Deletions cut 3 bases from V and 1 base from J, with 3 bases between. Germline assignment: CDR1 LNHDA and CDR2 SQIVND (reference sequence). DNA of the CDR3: TGTGCCAGTAGTATGAGGAACACTGAAGCTTTCTTT. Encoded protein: CASSMRNTEAFF.

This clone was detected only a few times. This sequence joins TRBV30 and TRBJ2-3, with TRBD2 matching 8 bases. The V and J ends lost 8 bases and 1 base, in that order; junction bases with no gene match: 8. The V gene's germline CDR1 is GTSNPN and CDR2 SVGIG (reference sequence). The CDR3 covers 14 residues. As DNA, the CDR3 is TGTGCCCACAGGTGGCGGGAGGGCACAGATACGCAGTATTTT. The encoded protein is CAHRWREGTDTQYF. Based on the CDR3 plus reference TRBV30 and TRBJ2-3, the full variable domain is SQTIHQWPATLVQPVGSPLSLECTVEGTSNPNLYWYRQAAGRGLQLLFYSVGIGQISSEVPQNLSASRPQDRQFILSSKKLLLSDSGFYLCAHRWREGTDTQYFGPGTRLTVL.

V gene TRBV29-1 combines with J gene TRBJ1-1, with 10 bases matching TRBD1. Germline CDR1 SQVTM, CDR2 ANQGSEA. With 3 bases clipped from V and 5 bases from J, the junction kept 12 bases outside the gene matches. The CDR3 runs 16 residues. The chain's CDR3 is CSVEGTGERVRTEAFF. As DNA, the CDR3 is TGCAGCGTTGAGGGGACAGGGGAAAGAGTGAGGACTGAAGCTTTCTTT. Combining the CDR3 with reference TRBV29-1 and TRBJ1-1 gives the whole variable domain SAVISQKPSRDICQRGTSLTIQCQVDSQVTMMFWYRQQPGQSLTLIATANQGSEATYESGFVIDKFPISRPNLTFSTLTVSNMSPEDSSIYLCSVEGTGERVRTEAFFGQGTRLTVV.

DNA for the CDR3: TGTGCCAGCAGTTCTCAGGGGGTAACCGGGGAGCTGTTTTTT. It yields the protein CASSSQGVTGELFF. The chain carries TRBV27 and TRBJ2-2, with 7 nucleotides matching TRBD1. The CDR3 covers 14 residues. Germline V gives CDR1 MNHEY, CDR2 SMNVEV (reference sequence). Trimming took 4 bases from V and 5 from J; bases not matched to a gene: 4.

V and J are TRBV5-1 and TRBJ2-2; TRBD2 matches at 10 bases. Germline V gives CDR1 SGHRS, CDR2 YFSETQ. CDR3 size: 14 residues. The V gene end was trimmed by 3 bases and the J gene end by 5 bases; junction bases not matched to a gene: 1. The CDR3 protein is CASSSTSGTGELFF. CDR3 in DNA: TGCGCCAGCAGCTCGACTAGCGGGACCGGGGAGCTGTTTTTT.

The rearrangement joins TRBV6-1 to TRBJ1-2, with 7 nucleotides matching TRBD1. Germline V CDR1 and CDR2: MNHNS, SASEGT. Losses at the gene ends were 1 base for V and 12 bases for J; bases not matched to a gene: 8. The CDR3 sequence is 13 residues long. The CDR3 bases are TGTGCCAGCAGTGAAGAGACGACAAGGGGGCACACCTTC. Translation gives CASSEETTRGHTF.

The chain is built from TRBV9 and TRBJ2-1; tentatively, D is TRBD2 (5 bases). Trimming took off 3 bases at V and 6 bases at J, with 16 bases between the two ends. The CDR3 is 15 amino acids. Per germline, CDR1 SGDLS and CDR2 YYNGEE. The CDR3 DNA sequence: TGTGCCAGCAGCGGCCAACGGGGTTTTGGCAATGAGCAGTTCTTC. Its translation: CASSGQRGFGNEQFF.

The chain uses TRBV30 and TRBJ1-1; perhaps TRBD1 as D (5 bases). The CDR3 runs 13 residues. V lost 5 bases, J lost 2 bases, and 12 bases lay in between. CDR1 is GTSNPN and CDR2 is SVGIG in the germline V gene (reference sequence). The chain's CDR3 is CAWAGQKNTEAFF. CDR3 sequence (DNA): TGTGCCTGGGCGGGGCAGAAAAACACTGAAGCTTTCTTT. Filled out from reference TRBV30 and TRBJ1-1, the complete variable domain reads SQTIHQWPATLVQPVGSPLSLECTVEGTSNPNLYWYRQAAGRGLQLLFYSVGIGQISSEVPQNLSASRPQDRQFILSSKKLLLSDSGFYLCAWAGQKNTEAFFGQGTRLTVV.